A selection of T cell receptor beta chains follows, all from one sample in a study of blood T cell repertoires in COVID-19. Measured with immunoSEQ multiplex PCR; TCRdb has only the in-frame clones, and not every one. The sample has 310,000 or so clones; 75% to 90% are singletons. The specimen sequenced was peripheral blood. The receptors shown here come from a woman aged 25 to 45 who had recovered from COVID-19. Both conserved end residues are part of each CDR3. A D gene is named only where the DNA matches it firmly. Size values are once, few and many counts, or a class for expanded clones, and some rows have none.

clone_size	v_call	j_call	d_call	cdr3_nt	cdr3_aa
once	TRBV5-6	TRBJ2-1	TRBD2	TGTGCCAGCAGCTTGGGACTAGCGGGCTCCTACAATGAGCAGTTCTTC	CASSLGLAGSYNEQFF
NA	TRBV6-6	TRBJ2-6	NA	TGTGCCAGCATGGCCAGGGAAGGGGCCAACGTCCTGACTTTC	CASMAREGANVLTF
NA	TRBV6-5	TRBJ1-1	NA	TGTGCCAGCAGGTCGGGGGTCGACACTGAAGCTTTCTTT	CASRSGVDTEAFF
NA	TRBV7-9	TRBJ2-7	TRBD1	TGTGCCACCCGGGACAGTGCCTACGAGCAGTACTTC	CATRDSAYEQYF
NA	TRBV5-6	TRBJ1-2	NA	TGTGCCAGCAGGGCTATGGGGGGAGCTAACTATGGCTACACCTTC	CASRAMGGANYGYTF
NA	TRBV10-2	TRBJ2-3	TRBD1	TGCGCCAGCAGTGCTACAGACAGGGGAGCAGATACGCAGTATTTT	CASSATDRGADTQYF
NA	TRBV6-5	TRBJ1-5	NA	TGTGCCAGCAGCTTCGATCAGCCCCAGCATTTT	CASSFDQPQHF
NA	TRBV4-2	TRBJ2-7	NA	TGTGCCAGCAGCCAAGATGCGGCGGGAACCTACGAGCAGTACTTC	CASSQDAAGTYEQYF
once	TRBV11-2	TRBJ2-5	NA	TGTGCCAGCAGCTCCGGGGGGCGGGATTACCAAGAGACCCAGTACTTC	CASSSGGRDYQETQYF
NA	TRBV19	TRBJ2-2	TRBD2	TGTGCCAGTAGTATTATAGCGGGAAACACCGGGGAGCTGTTTTTT	CASSIIAGNTGELFF
NA	TRBV11-3	TRBJ2-1	NA	TGTGCCAGCAGCTTAGTCTTAACTAGTGGGGTGGATGAGCAGTTCTTC	CASSLVLTSGVDEQFF
few	TRBV19	TRBJ2-7	TRBD2	TGTGCCAGTAGTATGACGCCCGGACTAGCGGGAGGGGATTACGAGCAGTACTTC	CASSMTPGLAGGDYEQYF
NA	TRBV30	TRBJ2-5	TRBD1	TGTGCCTGGTCCAGGGAGCAGGGGGCAAAGTACTTC	CAWSREQGAKYF
NA	TRBV30	TRBJ1-2	TRBD1	TGTGCCTGGAGTGTCTGGGGACAGCAATTCTATGGCTACACCTTC	CAWSVWGQQFYGYTF
NA	TRBV12-3/TRBV12-4	TRBJ2-7	NA	TGTGCCAGCAGTTTAGCCAGCTACGAGCAGTACTTC	CASSLASYEQYF
NA	TRBV28	TRBJ2-5	NA	TGTGCCAGCGTCTACAGCGGCCAAGAGACCCAGTACTTC	CASVYSGQETQYF
NA	TRBV5-1	TRBJ2-5	TRBD1	TGCGCCAGCCACCAACAGGGGCGGGAGACCCAGTACTTC	CASHQQGRETQYF
NA	TRBV7-2	TRBJ1-5	NA	TGTGCCAGCAGCTTAATTTTCGGCAATCAGCCCCAGCATTTT	CASSLIFGNQPQHF
NA	TRBV11-2	TRBJ2-5	NA	TGTGCCAGCAGCTTTTCCAACGGGCAAGAGACCCAGTACTTC	CASSFSNGQETQYF
few	TRBV10-3	TRBJ1-6	NA	TGTGCCATCAGTGAGGCCGGGACACAGAATTCACCCCTCCACTTT	CAISEAGTQNSPLHF
NA	TRBV14	TRBJ1-4	TRBD1	TGTGCCAGCAGCCGGGCGACAGGGCTTGGCGAAAAACTGTTTTTT	CASSRATGLGEKLFF
NA	TRBV5-1	TRBJ1-1	TRBD1	TGCGCCAGCAGCTCGGACAGGGGGATCACTGAAGCTTTCTTT	CASSSDRGITEAFF
NA	TRBV27	TRBJ2-7	TRBD1	TGTGCCAGCAGGACAGGGGGCGCACCCTACGAGCAGTACTTC	CASRTGGAPYEQYF
few	TRBV15	TRBJ2-5	TRBD2	TGTGCCACCAGCAGAGAGGCCGGGGGGGGTGAGACCCAGTACTTC	CATSREAGGGETQYF
NA	TRBV13	TRBJ2-2	TRBD1	TGTGCCAGCACCCGACGGACAGGGTCGGCAACCGGGGAGCTGTTTTTT	CASTRRTGSATGELFF
NA	TRBV10-2	TRBJ2-3	TRBD2	TGCGCCAGCAGTGAGAATTGGGAGCGGGGGGGCTCAGATACGCAGTATTTT	CASSENWERGGSDTQYF
few	TRBV27	TRBJ2-5	TRBD2	TGTGCCAGCAGTTCCCCGACTAGCGGACAAGAGACCCAGTACTTC	CASSSPTSGQETQYF
NA	TRBV11-3	TRBJ2-7	TRBD2	TGTGCCAGCAGCTCTGGGGGGGGGTCCTACGAGCAGTACTTC	CASSSGGGSYEQYF
NA	TRBV7-9	TRBJ2-7	NA	TGTGCCAGCAGCCCATATGAGGTTTCGGGGGAGCAGTACTTC	CASSPYEVSGEQYF
many	TRBV6-1	TRBJ2-3	TRBD2	TGTGCCAGCAGTGAACTAGCGGGGGGGCCAGATACGCAGTATTTT	CASSELAGGPDTQYF
NA	TRBV6-2/TRBV6-3	TRBJ2-7	TRBD1	TGTGCCAGCAGTTACTTAACAGGGGCCGCCTACGAGCAGTACTTC	CASSYLTGAAYEQYF
NA	TRBV6-5	TRBJ2-3	NA	TGTGCCAGCAGTTATAAACACGGGAAGATAGATACGCAGTATTTT	CASSYKHGKIDTQYF
NA	TRBV5-1	TRBJ1-6	TRBD1	TGCGCCAGCAGCTTGTCAGGGGGCAATTCACCCCTCCACTTT	CASSLSGGNSPLHF
NA	TRBV6-6	TRBJ2-1	NA	TGTGCCAGCAGTCCCCCAGACAGCAACAATGAGCAGTTCTTC	CASSPPDSNNEQFF
NA	TRBV9	TRBJ2-1	NA	TGTGCCAGCAGCGCCAGCCACAGGGAAGACAATGAGCAGTTCTTC	CASSASHREDNEQFF
NA	TRBV19	TRBJ1-6	TRBD1	TGTGCCAGTAGTATACTGGACAGGCGGGATTCACCCCTCCACTTT	CASSILDRRDSPLHF
NA	TRBV20-1	TRBJ2-5	NA	TGCAGTGCTAGTGGTTTATCGCAAGAGACCCAGTACTTC	CSASGLSQETQYF
NA	TRBV6-5	TRBJ2-7	NA	TGTGCCAGCAGGCCTGGGGTGGAGGGAATCTACGAGCAGTACTTC	CASRPGVEGIYEQYF
NA	TRBV28	TRBJ2-7	NA	TGTGCCTCAAGACAGGCTGCAAAGCAGTACTTC	CASRQAAKQYF
NA	TRBV23-1	TRBJ1-2	NA	TGCGCCAGCAGTCAACCCCGGGGGTATGGCTACACCTTC	CASSQPRGYGYTF
few	TRBV4-1	TRBJ1-1	NA	TGCGCCAGCAGCCATCCCCCCCGGGGGTTTGAAGCTTTCTTT	CASSHPPRGFEAFF
once	TRBV6-5	TRBJ1-5	NA	TGTGCCAGCAGTTCGTATAGCAATCAGCCCCAGCATTTT	CASSSYSNQPQHF
NA	TRBV27	TRBJ2-7	TRBD1	TGTGCCAGCAGTCCGAGGGGGCCCAACGAGCAGTACTTC	CASSPRGPNEQYF
NA	TRBV2	TRBJ1-5	TRBD1	TGTGCCAGCAGTGACCTGACAGGGGATGGTCAGCCCCAGCATTTT	CASSDLTGDGQPQHF
NA	TRBV11-1	TRBJ2-7	TRBD1	TGTGCCAGCAGCACCTTAAAACAGGGGTTAAACTACGAGCAGTACTTC	CASSTLKQGLNYEQYF